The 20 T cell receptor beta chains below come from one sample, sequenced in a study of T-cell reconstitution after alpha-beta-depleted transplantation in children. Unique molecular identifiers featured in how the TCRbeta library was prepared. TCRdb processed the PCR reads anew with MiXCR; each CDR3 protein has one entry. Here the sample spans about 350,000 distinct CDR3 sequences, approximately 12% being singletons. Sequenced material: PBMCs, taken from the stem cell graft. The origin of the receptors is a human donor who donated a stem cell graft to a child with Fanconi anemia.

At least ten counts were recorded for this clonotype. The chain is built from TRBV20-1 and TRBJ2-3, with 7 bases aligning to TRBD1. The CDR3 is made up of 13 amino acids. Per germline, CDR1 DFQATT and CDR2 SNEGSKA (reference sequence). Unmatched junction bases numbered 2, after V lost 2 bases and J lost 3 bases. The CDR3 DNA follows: TGCAGTGCTAGACGGGACAGAACAGATACGCAGTATTTT. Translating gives CSARRDRTDTQYF.

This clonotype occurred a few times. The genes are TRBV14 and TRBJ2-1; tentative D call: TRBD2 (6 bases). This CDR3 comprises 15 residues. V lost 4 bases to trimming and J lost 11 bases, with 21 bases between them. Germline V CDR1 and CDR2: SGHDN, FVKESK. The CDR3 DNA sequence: TGTGCCAGCAGCCCATTGGACGGACTACAACAAAAGCAGTTCTTC. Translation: CASSPLDGLQQKQFF.

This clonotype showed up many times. The CDR3, as DNA: TGCGCCAGCAGCTTGGACCCGGCCGGGGAGCTGTTTTTT. It encodes CASSLDPAGELFF. The chain joins TRBV5-1 to TRBJ2-2; D not resolved. V lost 0 bases and J lost 6, with 6 bases in between. The CDR3 is made up of 13 amino acids. Germline CDR1 reads SGHRS; CDR2 reads YFSETQ.

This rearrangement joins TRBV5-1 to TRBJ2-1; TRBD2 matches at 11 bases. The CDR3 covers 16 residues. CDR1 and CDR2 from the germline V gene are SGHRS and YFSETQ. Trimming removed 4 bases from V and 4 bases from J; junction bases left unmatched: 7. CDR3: CASSPSTSGVYNEQFF. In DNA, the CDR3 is TGCGCCAGCAGCCCTTCGACTAGCGGGGTTTACAATGAGCAGTTCTTC.

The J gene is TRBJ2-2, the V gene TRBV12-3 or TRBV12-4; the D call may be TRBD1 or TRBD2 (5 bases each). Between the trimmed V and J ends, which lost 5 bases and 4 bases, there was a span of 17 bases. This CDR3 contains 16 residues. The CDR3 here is CASSQTGVQGTGELFF. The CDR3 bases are TGTGCCAGCAGTCAAACCGGGGTTCAGGGCACCGGGGAGCTGTTTTTT.

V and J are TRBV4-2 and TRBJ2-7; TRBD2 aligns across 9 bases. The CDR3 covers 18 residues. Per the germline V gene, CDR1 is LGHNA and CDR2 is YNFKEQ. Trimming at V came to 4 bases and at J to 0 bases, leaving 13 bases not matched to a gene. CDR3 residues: CASSPRGSGGPSSYEQYF. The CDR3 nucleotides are TGTGCCAGCAGCCCCCGGGGCAGCGGGGGGCCTAGCTCCTACGAGCAGTACTTC.

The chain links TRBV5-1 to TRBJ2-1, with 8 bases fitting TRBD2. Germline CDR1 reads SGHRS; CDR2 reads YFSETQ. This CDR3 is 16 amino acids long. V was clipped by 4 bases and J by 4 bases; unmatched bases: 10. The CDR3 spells CASSPGLGDIYNEQFF. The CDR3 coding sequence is TGCGCCAGCAGCCCGGGACTAGGAGATATATACAATGAGCAGTTCTTC.

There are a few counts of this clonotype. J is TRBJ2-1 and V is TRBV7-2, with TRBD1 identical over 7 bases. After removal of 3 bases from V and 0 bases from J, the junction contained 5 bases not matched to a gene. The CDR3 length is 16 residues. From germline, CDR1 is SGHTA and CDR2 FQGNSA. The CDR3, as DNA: TGTGCCAGCAGCTTCGACCGGGACAGCTCCTACAATGAGCAGTTCTTC. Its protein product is CASSFDRDSSYNEQFF.

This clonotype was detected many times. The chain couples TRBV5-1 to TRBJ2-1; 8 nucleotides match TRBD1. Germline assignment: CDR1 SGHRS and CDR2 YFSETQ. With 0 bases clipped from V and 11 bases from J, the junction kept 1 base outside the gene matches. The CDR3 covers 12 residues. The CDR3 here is CASSLGQGQQFF. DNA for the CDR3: TGCGCCAGCAGCTTGGGACAGGGGCAGCAGTTCTTC.

CDR3 sequence: CASGLVLARVSYKGYTF. The CDR3 coding sequence is TGTGCTAGTGGTTTGGTTCTGGCGAGGGTGAGCTATAAGGGCTACACCTTC. The J gene is TRBJ1-2, the V gene TRBV12-5; D not resolved. V was shortened by 0 bases and J by 8 bases, with 22 bases between the two germline ends. The CDR3 totals 17 residues. Germline-derived CDR1 and CDR2 are LGHNT and FRNRAP. Full variable domain (rest looked up from reference TRBV12-5 and TRBJ1-2): DARVTQTPRHKVTEMGQEVTMRCQPILGHNTVFWYRQTMMQGLELLAYFRNRAPLDDSGMPKDRFSAEMPDATLATLKIQPSEPRDSAVYFCASGLVLARVSYKGYTFGSGTRLTVV.

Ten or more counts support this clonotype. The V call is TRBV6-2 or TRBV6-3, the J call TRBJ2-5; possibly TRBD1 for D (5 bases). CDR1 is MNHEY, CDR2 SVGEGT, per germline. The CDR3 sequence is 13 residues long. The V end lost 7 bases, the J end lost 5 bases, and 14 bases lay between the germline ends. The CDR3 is CASKKDAGETQYF. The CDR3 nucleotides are TGTGCCAGCAAAAAGGACGCAGGGGAGACCCAGTACTTC.

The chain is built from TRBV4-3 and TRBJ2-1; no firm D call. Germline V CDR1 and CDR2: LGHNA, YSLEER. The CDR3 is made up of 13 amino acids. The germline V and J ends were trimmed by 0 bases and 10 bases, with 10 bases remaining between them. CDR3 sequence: CASSQDSKREQFF. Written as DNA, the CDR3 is TGCGCCAGCAGCCAAGATAGTAAGAGGGAGCAGTTCTTC.

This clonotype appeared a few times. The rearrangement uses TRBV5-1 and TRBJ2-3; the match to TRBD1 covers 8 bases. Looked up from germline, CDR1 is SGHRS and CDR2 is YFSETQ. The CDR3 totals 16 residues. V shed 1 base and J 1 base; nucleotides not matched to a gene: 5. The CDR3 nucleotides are TGCGCCAGCAGCTTGATAAGGACAGGGCGCACAGATACGCAGTATTTT. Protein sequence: CASSLIRTGRTDTQYF.

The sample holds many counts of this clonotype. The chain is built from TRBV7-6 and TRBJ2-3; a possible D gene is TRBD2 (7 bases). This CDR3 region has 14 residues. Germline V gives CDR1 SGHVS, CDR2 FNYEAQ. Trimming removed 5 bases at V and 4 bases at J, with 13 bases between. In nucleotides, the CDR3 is TGTGCCAGCAGCCTTTCGGGGGGCTCAGATACGCAGTATTTT. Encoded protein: CASSLSGGSDTQYF.

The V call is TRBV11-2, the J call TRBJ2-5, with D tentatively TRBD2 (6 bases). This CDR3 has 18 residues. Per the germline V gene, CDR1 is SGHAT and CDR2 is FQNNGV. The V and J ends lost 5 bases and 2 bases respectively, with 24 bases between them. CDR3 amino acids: CASSPSRRGSGLQETQYF. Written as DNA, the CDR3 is TGTGCCAGCAGCCCTTCGCGTCGGGGAAGCGGACTACAAGAGACCCAGTACTTC.

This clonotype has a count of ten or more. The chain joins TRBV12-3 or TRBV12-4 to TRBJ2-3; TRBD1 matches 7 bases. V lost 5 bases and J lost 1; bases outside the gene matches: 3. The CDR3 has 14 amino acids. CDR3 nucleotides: TGTGCCAGCAGTACCGGGACAGGCACAGATACGCAGTATTTT. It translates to CASSTGTGTDTQYF.

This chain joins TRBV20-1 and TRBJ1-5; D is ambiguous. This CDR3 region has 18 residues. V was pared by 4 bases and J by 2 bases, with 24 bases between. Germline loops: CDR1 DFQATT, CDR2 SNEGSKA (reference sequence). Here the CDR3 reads CSAKGLLTPWAGNQPQHF. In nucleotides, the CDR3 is TGCAGTGCTAAAGGACTCTTGACACCATGGGCGGGCAATCAGCCCCAGCATTTT.

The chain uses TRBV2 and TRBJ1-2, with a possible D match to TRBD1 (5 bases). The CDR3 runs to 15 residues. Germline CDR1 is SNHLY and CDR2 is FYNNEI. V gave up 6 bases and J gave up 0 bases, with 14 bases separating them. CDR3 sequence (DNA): TGTGCCAGCAGCTCGGGGCAGGGACCTAACTATGGCTACACCTTC. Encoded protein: CASSSGQGPNYGYTF.

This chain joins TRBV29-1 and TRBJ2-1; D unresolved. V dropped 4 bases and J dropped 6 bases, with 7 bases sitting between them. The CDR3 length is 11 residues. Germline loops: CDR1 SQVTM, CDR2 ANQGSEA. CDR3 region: CSVAAANEQFF. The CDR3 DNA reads TGCAGCGTTGCGGCAGCCAATGAGCAGTTCTTC.

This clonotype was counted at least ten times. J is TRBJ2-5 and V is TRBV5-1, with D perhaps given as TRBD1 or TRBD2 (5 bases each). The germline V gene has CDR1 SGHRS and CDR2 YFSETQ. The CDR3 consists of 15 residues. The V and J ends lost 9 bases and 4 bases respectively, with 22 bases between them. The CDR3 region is CATRDSGTVGETQYF. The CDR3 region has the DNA TGCGCCACCAGGGATAGTGGGACGGTGGGAGAGACCCAGTACTTC.